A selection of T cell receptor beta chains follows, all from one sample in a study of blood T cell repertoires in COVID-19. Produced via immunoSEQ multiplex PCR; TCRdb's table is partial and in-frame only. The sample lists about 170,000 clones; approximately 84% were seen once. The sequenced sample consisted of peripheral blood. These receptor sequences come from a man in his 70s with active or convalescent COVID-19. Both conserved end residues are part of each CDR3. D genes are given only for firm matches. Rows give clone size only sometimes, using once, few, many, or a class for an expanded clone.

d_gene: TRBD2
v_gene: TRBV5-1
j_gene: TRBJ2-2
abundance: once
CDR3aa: CASSFGPAGGDTGELFF
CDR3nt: TGCGCCAGCAGCTTTGGTCCAGCGGGAGGAGACACCGGGGAGCTGTTTTTT

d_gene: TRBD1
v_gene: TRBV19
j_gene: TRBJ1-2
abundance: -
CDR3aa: CASSADRVGVRGYTF
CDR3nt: TGTGCCAGTAGTGCTGACAGGGTAGGAGTGAGAGGCTACACCTTC

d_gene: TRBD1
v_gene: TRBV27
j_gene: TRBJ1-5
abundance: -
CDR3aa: CASSRDRVSQPQHF
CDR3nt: TGTGCCAGCAGCCGCGACAGGGTAAGTCAGCCCCAGCATTTT

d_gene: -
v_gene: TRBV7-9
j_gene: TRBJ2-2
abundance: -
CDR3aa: CASSPHDTGELFF
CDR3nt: TGTGCCAGCAGCCCACATGACACCGGGGAGCTGTTTTTT

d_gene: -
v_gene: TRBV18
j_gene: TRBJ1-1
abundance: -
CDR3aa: CASSPGGAPDTEAFF
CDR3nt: TGTGCCAGCTCACCGGGAGGGGCCCCGGACACTGAAGCTTTCTTT

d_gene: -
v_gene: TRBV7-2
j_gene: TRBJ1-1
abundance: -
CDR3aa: CASSPGANTEAFF
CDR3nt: TGTGCCAGCAGTCCTGGGGCGAACACTGAAGCTTTCTTT

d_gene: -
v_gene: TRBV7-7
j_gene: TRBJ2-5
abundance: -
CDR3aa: CASSLGSTGFGETQYF
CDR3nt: TGTGCCAGCAGCTTAGGCTCGACAGGTTTTGGGGAGACCCAGTACTTC

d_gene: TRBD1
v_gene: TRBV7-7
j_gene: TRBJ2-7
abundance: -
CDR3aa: CASSKGSQGAYEQYF
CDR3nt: TGTGCCAGCAGCAAAGGTAGTCAGGGGGCCTACGAGCAGTACTTC

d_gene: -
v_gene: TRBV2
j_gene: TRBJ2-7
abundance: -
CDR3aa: CASRGGATRTDEQYF
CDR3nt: TGTGCCAGCAGGGGCGGGGCCACCCGAACCGACGAGCAGTACTTC

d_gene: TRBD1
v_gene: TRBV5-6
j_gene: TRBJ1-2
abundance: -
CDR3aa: CASSLETGGGYTF
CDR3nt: TGTGCCAGCAGCTTGGAGACAGGGGGCGGCTACACCTTC

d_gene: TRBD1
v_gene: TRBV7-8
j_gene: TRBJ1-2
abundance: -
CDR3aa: CASSLGGDRGIGNYGYTF
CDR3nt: TGTGCCAGCAGCTTAGGGGGGGACAGGGGTATTGGTAACTATGGCTACACCTTC

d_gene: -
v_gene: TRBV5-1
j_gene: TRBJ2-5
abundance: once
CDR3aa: CASRVASGQETQYF
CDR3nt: TGCGCCAGCAGGGTAGCCTCGGGTCAAGAGACCCAGTACTTC

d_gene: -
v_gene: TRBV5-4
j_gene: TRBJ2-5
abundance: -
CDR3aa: CASSPTGRETQYF
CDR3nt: TGTGCCAGCAGCCCTACGGGGAGGGAGACCCAGTACTTC

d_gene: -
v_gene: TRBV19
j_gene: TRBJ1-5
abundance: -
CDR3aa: CASSPGVYSNQPQHF
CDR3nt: TGTGCCAGTAGTCCCGGGGTATATAGCAATCAGCCCCAGCATTTT

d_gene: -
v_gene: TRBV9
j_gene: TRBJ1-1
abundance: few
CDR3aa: CASSPLRNTEAFF
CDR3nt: TGTGCCAGCAGCCCCCTGCGGAACACTGAAGCTTTCTTT